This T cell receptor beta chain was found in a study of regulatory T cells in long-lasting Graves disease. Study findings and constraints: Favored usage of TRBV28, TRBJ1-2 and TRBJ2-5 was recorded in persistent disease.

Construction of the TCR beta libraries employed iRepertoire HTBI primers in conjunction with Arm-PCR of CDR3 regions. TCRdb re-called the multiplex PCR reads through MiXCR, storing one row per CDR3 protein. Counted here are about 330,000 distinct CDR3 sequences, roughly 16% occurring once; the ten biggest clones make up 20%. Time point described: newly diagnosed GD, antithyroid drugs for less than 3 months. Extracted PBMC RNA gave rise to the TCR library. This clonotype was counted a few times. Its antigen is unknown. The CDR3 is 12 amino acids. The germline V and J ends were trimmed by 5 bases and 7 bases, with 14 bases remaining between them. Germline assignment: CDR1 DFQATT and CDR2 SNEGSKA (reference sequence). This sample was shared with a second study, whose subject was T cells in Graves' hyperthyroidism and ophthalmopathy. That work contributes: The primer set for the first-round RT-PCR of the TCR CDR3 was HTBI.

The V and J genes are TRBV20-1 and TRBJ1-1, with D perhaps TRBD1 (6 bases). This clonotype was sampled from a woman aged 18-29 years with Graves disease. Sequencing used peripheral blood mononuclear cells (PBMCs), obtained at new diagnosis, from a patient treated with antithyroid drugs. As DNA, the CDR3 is TGCAGTGCTTACGACGGGGGCCTTGAAGCTTTCTTT. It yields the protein CSAYDGGLEAFF.